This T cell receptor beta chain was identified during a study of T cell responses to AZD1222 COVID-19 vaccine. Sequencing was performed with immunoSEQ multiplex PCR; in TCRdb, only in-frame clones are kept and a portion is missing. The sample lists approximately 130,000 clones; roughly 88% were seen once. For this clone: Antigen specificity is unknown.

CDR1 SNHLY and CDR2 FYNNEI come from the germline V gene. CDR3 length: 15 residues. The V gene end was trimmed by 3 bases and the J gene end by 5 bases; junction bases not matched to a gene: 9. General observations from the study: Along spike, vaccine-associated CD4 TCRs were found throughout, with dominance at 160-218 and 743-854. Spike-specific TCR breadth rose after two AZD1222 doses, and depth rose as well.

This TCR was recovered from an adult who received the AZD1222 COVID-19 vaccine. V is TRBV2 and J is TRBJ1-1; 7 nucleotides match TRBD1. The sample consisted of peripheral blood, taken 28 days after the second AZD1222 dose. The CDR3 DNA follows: TGTGCCAGCAGTGACTACAGGGGTGGGGTGACTGAAGCTTTCTTT. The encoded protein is CASSDYRGGVTEAFF.